One T cell receptor (beta chain) is described in this entry. There is no known antigen for this receptor. A much larger clone sits a single nucleotide away, making a read error possible. The CDR3 does not end in the conserved phenylalanine or tryptophan, so this is likely a read error. This sample is part of a study of molecular identifiers for immune sequencing clone quantification (dated by TCRdb to about 2018). With respect to the entire study: For a replicate experiment, RNA from 20,000 or 100,000 naive CD8 T cells was divided into five aliquots, and four of the five aliquots were sequenced. This methods study used CD8 T cells to benchmark TCR RNA copy counting and molecular-identifier clustering-based TCR repertoire sequencing (MIDCIRS).

Per the germline V gene, SQVTM is the CDR1 and ANQGSEA is the CDR2. The CDR3 is made up of 12 amino acids, end residues included. The only DNA kept is the CDR3, 36 bases in frame from the first base. V was cut back by 4 bases and J by 5 bases, leaving a gap of 11 bases between them. Libraries of naive CD8 T cells were generated from around 20,000 to 990,000 sorted cells, with 10%, 30% or 50% of the purified RNA used. On a BD FACSAria II, naive CD8 T cells were FACS-sorted as CD8+CD4-CCR7+CD45RA+ and collected into RLT Plus buffer. Detection sensitivity was tested by spiking Jurkat RNA equal to fewer than twelve TCR copies' worth into samples containing about 20,000-1,000,000 naive CD8 T cells. CD8 T cells were enriched with RosetteSep CD8+ T Cell Enrichment Cocktail and Ficoll-Paque, followed by ACK red cell lysis. The library was built by means of PCR. These reads were obtained on an Illumina HiSeq 4000. Bulk TCR libraries were prepared as previously described, using TCR primers listed in Table S5. The Qiagen AllPrep DNA/RNA kit was used to purify total RNA. Before analysis, reads from multiple sequencing runs of the same library were pooled. On the authors' methods: Reads were retained only if the reads had an exact TCR constant sequence, and the retained reads were trimmed to 150 nt and grouped according to their 12-nt molecular barcodes. Reads in each barcode group were sub-clustered using a 15% Levenshtein threshold, and a quality-weighted consensus sequence was built for each RNA molecule. Non-functional sequences were filtered out, along with any lower-count sequence sitting one edit away from another sequence. Based on fitting two negative binomial distributions, any barcode sub-cluster with under 20% of the maximum read count was discarded. The public reads were reprocessed in TCRdb via fastp at Q25 and MiXCR, keeping in-frame beta chains. Here each entry gathers all rows of one CDR3 protein and keeps the most common genes and DNA. The V and J calls here are based on TCRdb, not the publication. The sample table shows under 15,000 distinct CDR3 sequences, and around 19% are seen once. Approximately 1.5% of the sample comes from the top ten.

Points the paper makes about the study in general: In CMV-specific effector cells, clones with more than 20 RNA copies contained over 99% of molecules, whereas in naive cells such clones contained under 1% of molecules. Spiked-in Jurkat TCR RNA equal to a single cell's worth was reported to be detectable even within one million naive CD8 T cells. The naive libraries included spiked-in Jurkat TCR RNA (about ten copies' worth), and this Jurkat TCR RNA is not part of the donor repertoire. When barcode sub-clustering was left out, chimeric consensus sequences inflated TCR diversity, with chimeras reaching as high as 47%. Highly expanded clone sizes could be underestimated if identical TCR molecules share a barcode. Modeling indicated about three TCR RNA copies recovered per cell, compared with 7.5 to 10 by digital PCR, which implies a capture efficiency of approximately 30%.

The sequence links TRBV29-1 to TRBJ1-1, with the identity of the D gene unclear. The TCR originated in a human donor in good health. Some libraries in this study had Jurkat cell RNA spiked in. The sample was naive CD8+ T cells from blood, with Jurkat cell RNA spiked in. What this sample's cell subset or site label stands for: FACS-sorted CD8+CD4-CCR7+CD45RA+ naive T cells. CDR3 sequence: CSVVRWETEAFS. The nucleotide sequence reads TGCAGCGTTGTAAGGTGGGAAACTGAAGCTTTCTCT.